This TCR beta chain was retrieved from a study of T cell responses to AZD1222 COVID-19 vaccine. This CDR3 comprises 15 residues. Per germline, CDR1 SGHTA and CDR2 FQGNSA. Trimming cost V 1 base and J 3 bases, with 10 bases left between them. The study pooled second doses at about 4 or about 12 weeks. The assay was immunoSEQ multiplex PCR, and TCRdb's table has in-frame clones only and misses some. The sample shows about 180,000 clones, approximately 90% of them seen only once. This clone has just one count. The target antigen is unknown. Study-level results: Spike was spanned by vaccine-associated CD4 TCRs, with dominance at 160-218 and 743-854.

Sequences were derived from peripheral blood, sampled 28 days after the second AZD1222 dose. The clonotype comes from an adult who received the AZD1222 COVID-19 vaccine. This rearrangement joins TRBV7-2 to TRBJ2-1; TRBD2 is a possible D gene (5 bases). DNA for the CDR3: TGTGCCAGCAGCTTAGGTGGGAGTCTCTACAATGAGCAGTTCTTC. Protein sequence: CASSLGGSLYNEQFF.